This T cell receptor beta chain originates from a study of liver allograft versus peripheral blood T cells. About the study: Graft-liver T cell receptor repertoires were compared against recipient peripheral blood repertoires. Study-level points and caveats: Inside liver allografts, T cell receptor repertoires reportedly diverged from the repertoires found in peripheral blood.

By share of the sample, this clonotype is large (0.1 to 1%). Its target is not known. TCRdb re-called the reads with MiXCR, one entry per CDR3 protein. The table includes 6,500 to 10,000 distinct CDR3 sequences, approximately 17% detected once. The CDR3 is made up of 15 amino acids. V dropped 6 bases and J dropped 7; count of bases not matched to a gene: 10. The germline gives CDR1 MNHNY, CDR2 SVGAGI (reference sequence). This clonotype was obtained from a human patient who had a liver transplant. Some of the T cells might come from the graft donor. The chain joins TRBV6-6 to TRBJ1-5; 9 bases agree with TRBD1. This CDR3 is CASSLLQGAGQPQHF. For the CDR3, the DNA is TGTGCCAGCAGCCTCCTACAGGGGGCAGGACAGCCCCAGCATTTT.